The 28 T cell receptor beta chains below all came from one sample that was sequenced in a study of technical replicates of blood from a few donors. Clones were read by immunoSEQ multiplex PCR, and TCRdb kept only the in-frame ones, dropping some. The sample contains 50,000 to 75,000 clones, around 95% of which appear only once. The sample was PBMCs. The receptor set was obtained from a human donor in good health. Some clones in this sample may be carry-over from other donors' samples.

This chain connects TRBV5-1 to TRBJ2-7, with TRBD2 matching over 8 bases. Trimming removed 3 bases from V and 2 bases from J; junction bases left unmatched: 10. The CDR3 is made up of 16 amino acids. Germline-derived CDR1 and CDR2 are SGHRS and YFSETQ. CDR3 protein: CASSYAGTSSTYEQYF. Here the CDR3 DNA reads TGCGCCAGCAGCTACGCCGGGACTAGTTCAACCTACGAGCAGTACTTC. Filled out from reference TRBV5-1 and TRBJ2-7, the complete variable domain reads KAGVTQTPRYLIKTRGQQVTLSCSPISGHRSVSWYQQTPGQGLQFLFEYFSETQRNKGNFPGRFSGRQFSNSRSEMNVSTLELGDSALYLCASSYAGTSSTYEQYFGPGTRLTVT.

The rearrangement links TRBV15 to TRBJ2-5; the D gene is possibly TRBD2 (6 bases). V was cut by 0 bases and J by 5 bases, with 16 bases left in between. This CDR3 is built from 16 residues. Germline V lookup: CDR1 LNHNV, CDR2 YYDKDF (reference sequence). CDR3 bases: TGTGCCACCAGCAGAGATTCACGGGCAAGCGGGGAGACCCAGTACTTC. Its translation is CATSRDSRASGETQYF.

The V call is TRBV11-3, the J call TRBJ2-4; D might be TRBD1 (5 bases). The V end lost 8 bases, the J end lost 9 bases, and 20 bases lay between the germline ends. CDR1 and CDR2 from the germline V gene are SGHNT and YENEEA. The CDR3 spans 14 residues. The CDR3 region has the DNA TGTGCCAGCCCCCCCCGGCTAGGGGTAAGCATTCAGTACTTC. Translated: CASPPRLGVSIQYF.

This chain uses TRBV12-1 with TRBJ1-2; the tabulated D call, TRBD1, remains unverified against the DNA. TRBV12-1 is a documented pseudogene. CDR3 length equals 18 residues. CDR3 sequence reads: CASSFGRGPINSFYGYTF. CDR3 in DNA: TGTGCCAGCAGCTTTGGCAGGGGGCCCATAAATTCTTTCTATGGCTACACCTTC.

The CDR3 loop is CASTTTGGGSEQYF. The CDR3 DNA is TGTGCCAGCACGACCACCGGGGGTGGCAGCGAGCAGTACTTC. The chain links TRBV2 to TRBJ2-7, with D possibly being TRBD2 (6 bases). Germline-derived CDR1 and CDR2 are SNHLY and FYNNEI. The CDR3 runs 14 residues. Trimming took off 7 bases at V and 6 bases at J, with 19 bases between the two ends.

This clone was picked up one time. The chain carries TRBV19 and TRBJ2-6; D remains ambiguous. Germline CDR1 and CDR2: LNHDA and SQIVND (reference sequence). This CDR3 comprises 14 residues. Between the trimmed V and J ends, which lost 6 bases and 2 bases, there was a span of 8 bases. CDR3 region: CASRYSAGANVLTF. DNA of the CDR3: TGTGCCAGTAGATATAGTGCTGGGGCCAACGTCCTGACTTTC.

The chain links TRBV11-2 to TRBJ2-7; TRBD2 matches at 10 bases. V was pared by 2 bases and J by 6 bases, with 4 bases of the junction left unmatched. Germline V lookup: CDR1 SGHAT, CDR2 FQNNGV. The CDR3 sequence is 14 residues long. CDR3 in amino acids: CASSLLAGAREQYF. Here the CDR3 DNA reads TGTGCCAGCAGCTTACTAGCGGGAGCTCGCGAGCAGTACTTC.

V gene TRBV5-1 combines with J gene TRBJ2-1; perhaps TRBD1 as D (5 bases). The CDR3 consists of 13 residues. The germline CDR1 and CDR2 sequences are SGHRS and YFSETQ. V gave up 4 bases and J gave up 5 bases, with 10 bases separating them. The CDR3 DNA reads as TGCGCCAGCAGCCCCGACAGAAACAATGAGCAGTTCTTC. This codes for CASSPDRNNEQFF.

This clone was detected only once. The V gene is TRBV27, the J gene TRBJ1-6; 9 bases map to TRBD1. CDR1 and CDR2 (germline): MNHEY, SMNVEV (reference sequence). The CDR3 loop spans 15 amino acids. Unmatched junction bases numbered 5, after V lost 4 bases and J lost 7 bases. Written as DNA, the CDR3 is TGTGCCAGCAGTTCCAGGACAGGGGTCAATTCACCCCTCCACTTT. Its protein product is CASSSRTGVNSPLHF.

The V gene is TRBV11-2, the J gene TRBJ2-7; TRBD1 agrees at 7 bases. V shed 5 bases and J 3 bases; nucleotides not matched to a gene: 4. Germline-derived CDR1 and CDR2 are SGHAT and FQNNGV. The CDR3 is 13 amino acids. The DNA for the CDR3 is TGTGCCAGCAGCCAGGGACAGATCTACGAGCAGTACTTC. Translating it yields CASSQGQIYEQYF. The complete variable domain, with remaining parts taken from reference TRBV11-2 and TRBJ2-7, reads EAGVAQSPRYKIIEKRQSVAFWCNPISGHATLYWYQQILGQGPKLLIQFQNNGVVDDSQLPKDRFSAERLKGVDSTLKIQPAKLEDSAVYLCASSQGQIYEQYFGPGTRLTVT.

The chain combines TRBV5-1 with TRBJ1-3, with 8 nucleotides matching TRBD1. The V segment lost 4 bases and the J segment 1 base; nucleotides outside the gene matches: 1. CDR1 is SGHRS and CDR2 is YFSETQ in the germline V gene. The CDR3 length is 14 residues. The CDR3 DNA follows: TGCGCCAGCAGCCGGGACAGGTCTGGAAACACCATATATTTT. It specifies CASSRDRSGNTIYF. Based on the CDR3 plus reference TRBV5-1 and TRBJ1-3, the full variable domain is KAGVTQTPRYLIKTRGQQVTLSCSPISGHRSVSWYQQTPGQGLQFLFEYFSETQRNKGNFPGRFSGRQFSNSRSEMNVSTLELGDSALYLCASSRDRSGNTIYFGEGSWLTVV.

The chain employs TRBV7-9 and TRBJ2-2; 10 nucleotides align to TRBD1. Germline CDR1 and CDR2: SEHNR and FQNEAQ (reference sequence). V lost 7 bases to trimming and J lost 6 bases; unmatched junction nucleotides: 8. The CDR3 is made up of 15 amino acids. The DNA of the CDR3 is TGTGCCAGCATCCAGGACAGGGGGAAGGCCGGGGAGCTGTTTTTT. Protein: CASIQDRGKAGELFF.

This clone showed up just once. This sequence joins TRBV7-9 and TRBJ2-2; 7 positions agree with TRBD2. V lost 3 bases to trimming and J lost 0 bases; unmatched junction nucleotides: 1. This CDR3 has 15 amino acids. Germline assignment: CDR1 SEHNR and CDR2 FQNEAQ (reference sequence). The CDR3, as DNA: TGTGCCAGCAGCTTGGCGGGGGCGAACACCGGGGAGCTGTTTTTT. It encodes CASSLAGANTGELFF.

The V and J genes are TRBV9 and TRBJ1-6; D is unclear. With 3 bases removed from V and 7 bases from J, the gap between germline ends came to 14 bases. The length of the CDR3 is 15 residues. Per the germline V gene, CDR1 is SGDLS and CDR2 is YYNGEE. Here the CDR3 DNA reads TGTGCCAGCAGCGAGCCCCCCGGAGGGAATTCACCCCTCCACTTT. Protein product: CASSEPPGGNSPLHF.

The CDR3 sequence: CASSESIGQSYGYTF. The CDR3 DNA follows: TGTGCCAGCAGTGAATCTATTGGGCAGAGCTATGGCTACACCTTC. V and J are TRBV6-1 and TRBJ1-2, with no clear D. The CDR3 runs to 15 residues. Per the germline V gene, CDR1 is MNHNS and CDR2 is SASEGT. V shed 2 bases and J shed 4 bases, with 14 bases lying between them.

The chain is built from TRBV6-5 and TRBJ1-1, with a possible D match to TRBD1 (5 bases). Trimming removed 6 bases at V and 4 bases at J, with 15 bases between. CDR3 length: 14 residues. The germline V gene encodes CDR1 MNHEY and CDR2 SVGAGI. The DNA of the CDR3 is TGTGCCAGCAGCCCCCTGGGGGGGGGCACTGAAGCTTTCTTT. Residues: CASSPLGGGTEAFF.

The chain is built from TRBV7-6 and TRBJ1-1, with D possibly being TRBD1 (5 bases). Germline CDR1 is SGHVS and CDR2 is FNYEAQ. Trimming removed 3 bases at V and 3 bases at J, with 11 bases between. CDR3 size: 14 residues. In nucleotides, the CDR3 is TGTGCCAGCAGCTTTGGACGGGGGGACACTGAAGCTTTCTTT. The encoded protein is CASSFGRGDTEAFF.

This clone was found once. V and J are TRBV25-1 and TRBJ2-1; 10 nucleotides align to TRBD2. Germline-derived CDR1 and CDR2 are MGHDK and SYGVNS. The CDR3 contains 18 residues. With V trimmed by 1 base and J by 0 bases, 6 bases remained unmatched. The CDR3 coding sequence is TGTGCCAGCAGTGAATTGATACTAGCGGGGAGCTCCTACAATGAGCAGTTCTTC. It specifies CASSELILAGSSYNEQFF.

The table lists this clone with a count of one. The chain is built from TRBV4-1 and TRBJ2-5, with TRBD1 matching over 9 bases. Germline trimming cut 1 base from V and 2 bases from J; bases unmatched to any gene: 5. CDR3 length equals 16 residues. The germline V gene encodes CDR1 MGHRA and CDR2 YSYEKL. Here the CDR3 reads CASSQGDRDLQETQYF. For the CDR3, the DNA is TGCGCCAGCAGCCAAGGGGACAGGGACCTACAAGAGACCCAGTACTTC.

V gene TRBV6-5 combines with J gene TRBJ1-2; 8 bases are shared with TRBD1. This CDR3 is 13 amino acids long. Germline V gives CDR1 MNHEY, CDR2 SVGAGI. V lost 8 bases to trimming and J lost 1 base; unmatched junction nucleotides: 3. The CDR3 loop is CASWTGLNYGYTF. The CDR3 bases are TGTGCCAGCTGGACAGGGCTTAACTATGGCTACACCTTC.

This chain uses TRBV9 with TRBJ1-6, with D possibly TRBD1 on 6 matching bases. Germline lookup yields CDR1 SGDLS and CDR2 YYNGEE. The CDR3 consists of 15 residues. Trimming cost V 3 bases and J 10 bases, with 17 bases left between them. The CDR3 spells CASSASTGIRSPLHF. CDR3 nucleotide sequence: TGTGCCAGCAGCGCTTCTACAGGGATCCGGTCACCCCTCCACTTT.

This chain connects TRBV12-5 to TRBJ2-5; 8 bases are a match to TRBD1. This CDR3 has 15 amino acids. V trimming: 4 bases; J trimming: 5 bases; junction bases outside the gene matches: 9. The germline gives CDR1 LGHNT, CDR2 FRNRAP. CDR3 nucleotides: TGTGCTAGTGGTTATGGACAGGGTGGTACGGAGACCCAGTACTTC. It translates to CASGYGQGGTETQYF.

V usage is TRBV4-2 and J usage is TRBJ1-3; TRBD1 agrees at 8 bases. The CDR3 loop spans 18 amino acids. Germline V gene lookup returns CDR1 LGHNA and CDR2 YNFKEQ. The V and J ends lost 4 bases and 0 bases, in that order; junction bases with no gene match: 11. The CDR3 loop reads CASSLRDRFIFSGNTIYF. Here the CDR3 DNA reads TGTGCCAGCAGCCTCCGGGACAGGTTCATTTTCTCTGGAAACACCATATATTTT.

The V gene is TRBV15, the J gene TRBJ1-5; 9 bases map to TRBD1. This CDR3 region has 15 residues. Germline CDR1 and CDR2: LNHNV and YYDKDF (reference sequence). Trimming at V came to 6 bases and at J to 1 base, leaving 4 bases not matched to a gene. In DNA, the CDR3 is TGTGCCACCAGTCTGGACAGGGGCAGCAATCAGCCCCAGCATTTT. Encoded protein: CATSLDRGSNQPQHF. Looking up the rest from reference TRBV15 and TRBJ1-5 gives the full variable domain: DAMVIQNPRYQVTQFGKPVTLSCSQTLNHNVMYWYQQKSSQAPKLLFHYYDKDFNNEADTPDNFQSRRPNTSFCFLDIRSPGLGDTAMYLCATSLDRGSNQPQHFGDGTRLSIL.

CDR3 coding DNA: TGTGCCAGCAGCTTGCCTAGCGGGGGCCCATACGAGCAGTACTTC. This sequence encodes CASSLPSGGPYEQYF. This chain connects TRBV7-8 to TRBJ2-7, with 10 positions matching TRBD2. CDR1 is SGHVS, CDR2 FQNEAQ, per germline. Trimming at V came to 3 bases and at J to 4 bases, leaving 6 bases not matched to a gene. The CDR3 sequence is 15 residues long.

This clone showed up just a few times. The chain joins TRBV14 to TRBJ2-1, with D uncertain. The CDR3 has 12 residues. Germline V CDR1 and CDR2: SGHDN, FVKESK. The V gene lost 2 bases and the J gene lost 7 bases, with 6 bases spanning the gap. The CDR3 DNA reads as TGTGCCAGCAGCCAACGGGTGAATGAGCAGTTCTTC. Translation: CASSQRVNEQFF.

The chain links TRBV29-1 to TRBJ1-5; D not certain. The V end was cut by 6 bases, the J end by 3 bases, with 9 bases between. Per germline, CDR1 SQVTM and CDR2 ANQGSEA. This CDR3 is built from 12 residues. CDR3 sequence reads: CSVTGSNQPQHF. In nucleotides, the CDR3 is TGCAGCGTGACCGGGTCCAATCAGCCCCAGCATTTT.

This clone was counted between two and nine times. The chain carries TRBV5-1 and TRBJ1-4, with a tentative D call TRBD1 (6 bases). Germline CDR1 is SGHRS and CDR2 is YFSETQ. This CDR3 has 15 residues. Trimming cost V 2 bases and J 7 bases, with 15 bases left between them. CDR3 coding DNA: TGCGCCAGCAGCTTAGTTTGGGGGCTGGGTGAAAAACTGTTTTTT. Translation: CASSLVWGLGEKLFF.